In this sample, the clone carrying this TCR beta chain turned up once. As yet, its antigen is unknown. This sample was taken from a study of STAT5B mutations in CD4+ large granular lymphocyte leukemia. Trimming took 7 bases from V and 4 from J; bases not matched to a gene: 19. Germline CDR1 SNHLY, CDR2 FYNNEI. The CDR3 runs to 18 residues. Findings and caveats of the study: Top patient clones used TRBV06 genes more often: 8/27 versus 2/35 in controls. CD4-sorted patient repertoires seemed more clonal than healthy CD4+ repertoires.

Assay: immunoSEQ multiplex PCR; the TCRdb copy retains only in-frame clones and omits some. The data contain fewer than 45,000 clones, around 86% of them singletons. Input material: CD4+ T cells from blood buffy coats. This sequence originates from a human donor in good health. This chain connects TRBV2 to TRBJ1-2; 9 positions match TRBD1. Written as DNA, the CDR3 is TGTGCCAGCAATTTTCCCGGGACAGGGTCCCCATCAACCTATGGCTACACCTTC. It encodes CASNFPGTGSPSTYGYTF. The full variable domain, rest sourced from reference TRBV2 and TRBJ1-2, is EPEVTQTPSHQVTQMGQEVILRCVPISNHLYFYWYRQILGQKVEFLVSFYNNEISEKSEIFDDQFSVERPDGSNFTLKIRSTKLEDSAMYFCASNFPGTGSPSTYGYTFGSGTRLTVV.